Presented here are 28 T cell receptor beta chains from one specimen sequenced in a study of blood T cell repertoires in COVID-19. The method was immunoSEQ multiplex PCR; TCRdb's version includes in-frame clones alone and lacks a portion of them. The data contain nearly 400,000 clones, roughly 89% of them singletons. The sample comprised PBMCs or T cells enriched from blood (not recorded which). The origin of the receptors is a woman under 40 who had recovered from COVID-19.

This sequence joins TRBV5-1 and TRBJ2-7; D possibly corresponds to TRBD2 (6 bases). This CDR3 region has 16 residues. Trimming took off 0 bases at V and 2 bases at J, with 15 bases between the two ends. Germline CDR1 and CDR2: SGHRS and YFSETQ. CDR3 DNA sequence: TGCGCCAGCAGCTTGGTCGGGACTCTCCCCGCCTACGAGCAGTACTTC. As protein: CASSLVGTLPAYEQYF.

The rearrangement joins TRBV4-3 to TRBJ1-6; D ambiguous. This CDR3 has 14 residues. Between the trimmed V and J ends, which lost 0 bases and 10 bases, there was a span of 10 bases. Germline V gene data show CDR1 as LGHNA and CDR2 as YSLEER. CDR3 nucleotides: TGCGCCAGCAGCCAAGATCGGGCGGGATCACCCCTCCACTTT. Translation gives CASSQDRAGSPLHF.

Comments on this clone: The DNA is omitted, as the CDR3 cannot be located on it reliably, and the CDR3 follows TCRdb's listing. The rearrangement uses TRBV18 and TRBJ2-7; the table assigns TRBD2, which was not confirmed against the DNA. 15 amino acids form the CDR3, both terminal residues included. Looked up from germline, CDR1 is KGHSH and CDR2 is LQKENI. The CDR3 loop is CASSPLWQGAYEQYF.

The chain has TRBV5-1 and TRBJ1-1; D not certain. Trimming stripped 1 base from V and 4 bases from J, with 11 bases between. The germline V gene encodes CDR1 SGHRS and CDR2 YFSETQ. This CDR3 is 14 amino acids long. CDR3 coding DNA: TGCGCCAGCAGCTTGCGGGGTGACTTCACTGAAGCTTTCTTT. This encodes CASSLRGDFTEAFF.

CDR3 nucleotides: TGCAGTGCTAGTGGTAGGGGGCACCCCTACGAGCAGTACTTC. It yields the protein CSASGRGHPYEQYF. The rearrangement uses TRBV20-1 and TRBJ2-7, with 7 bases fitting TRBD1. Germline V gene sequence: CDR1 DFQATT, CDR2 SNEGSKA (reference sequence). V gave up 3 bases and J gave up 2 bases; unmatched junction bases: 7. This CDR3 spans 14 amino acids.

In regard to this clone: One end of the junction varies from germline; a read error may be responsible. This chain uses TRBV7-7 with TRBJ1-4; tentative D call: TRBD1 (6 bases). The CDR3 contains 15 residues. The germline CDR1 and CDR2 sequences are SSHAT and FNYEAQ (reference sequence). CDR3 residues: CASSLRQGTNEKLFF. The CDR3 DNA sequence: TGTGCTAGCAGCCTCCGGCAGGGGACTAATGAAAAACTGTTTTTT. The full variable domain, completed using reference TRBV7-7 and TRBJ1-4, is GAGVSQSPRYKVTKRGQDVTLRCDPISSHATLYWYQQALGQGPEFLTYFNYEAQPDKSGLPSDRFSAERPEGSISTLTIQRTEQRDSAMYRCASSLRQGTNEKLFFGSGTQLSVL.

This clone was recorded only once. The CDR3 region has the DNA TGTGCCAGCAGCTCCCACCAGGGGGTCCGGGAGACCCAGTACTTC. Its protein product is CASSSHQGVRETQYF. The chain recombines TRBV9 with TRBJ2-5, with TRBD1 identical over 7 bases. Germline lookup yields CDR1 SGDLS and CDR2 YYNGEE. The length of the CDR3 is 15 residues. With V trimmed by 4 bases and J by 5 bases, 11 bases remained unmatched.

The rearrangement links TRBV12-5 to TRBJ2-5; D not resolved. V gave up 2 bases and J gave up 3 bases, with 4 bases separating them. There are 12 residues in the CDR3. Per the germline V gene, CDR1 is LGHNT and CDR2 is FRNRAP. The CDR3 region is CASGLQEETQYF. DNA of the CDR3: TGTGCTAGTGGTTTGCAGGAAGAGACCCAGTACTTC. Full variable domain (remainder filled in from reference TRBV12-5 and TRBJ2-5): DARVTQTPRHKVTEMGQEVTMRCQPILGHNTVFWYRQTMMQGLELLAYFRNRAPLDDSGMPKDRFSAEMPDATLATLKIQPSEPRDSAVYFCASGLQEETQYFGPGTRLLVL.

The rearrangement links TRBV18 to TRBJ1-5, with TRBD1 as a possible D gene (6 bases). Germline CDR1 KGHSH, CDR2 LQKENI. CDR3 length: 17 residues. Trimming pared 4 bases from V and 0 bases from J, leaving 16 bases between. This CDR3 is CASSQIQGLYSNQPQHF. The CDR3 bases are TGTGCCAGCTCACAAATCCAGGGGCTTTATAGCAATCAGCCCCAGCATTTT.

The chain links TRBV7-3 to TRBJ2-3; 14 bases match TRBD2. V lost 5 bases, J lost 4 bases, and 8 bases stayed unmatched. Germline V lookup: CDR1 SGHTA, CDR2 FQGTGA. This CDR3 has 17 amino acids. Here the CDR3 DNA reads TGTGCCAGCAGCGGACTAGCGGGAGGAGGTTCGCCAGATACGCAGTATTTT. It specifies CASSGLAGGGSPDTQYF.

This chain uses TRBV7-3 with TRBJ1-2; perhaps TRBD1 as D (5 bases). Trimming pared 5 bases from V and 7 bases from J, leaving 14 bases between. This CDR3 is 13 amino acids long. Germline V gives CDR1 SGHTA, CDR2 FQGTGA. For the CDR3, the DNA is TGTGCCAGCAGCCTTACAGGCGGGGTTGGCTACACCTTC. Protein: CASSLTGGVGYTF.

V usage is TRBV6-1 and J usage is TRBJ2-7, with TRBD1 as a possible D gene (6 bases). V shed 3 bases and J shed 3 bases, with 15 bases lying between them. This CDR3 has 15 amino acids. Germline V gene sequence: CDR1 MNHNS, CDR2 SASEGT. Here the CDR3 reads CASSEDTGTVYEQYF. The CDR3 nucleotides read TGTGCCAGCAGTGAGGACACAGGGACCGTCTACGAGCAGTACTTC.

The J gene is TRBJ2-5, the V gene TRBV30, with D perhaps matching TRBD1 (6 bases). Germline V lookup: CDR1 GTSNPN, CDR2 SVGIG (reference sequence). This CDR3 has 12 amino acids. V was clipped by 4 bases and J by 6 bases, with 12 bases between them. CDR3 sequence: CAWKPQGKTQYF. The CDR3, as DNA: TGTGCCTGGAAACCGCAGGGGAAGACCCAGTACTTC.

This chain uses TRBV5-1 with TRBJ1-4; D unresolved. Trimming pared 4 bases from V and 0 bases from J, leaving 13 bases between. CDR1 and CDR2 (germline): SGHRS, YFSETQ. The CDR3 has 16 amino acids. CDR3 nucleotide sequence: TGCGCCAGCAGCCCGAATAAAGGAGCAACTAATGAAAAACTGTTTTTT. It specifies CASSPNKGATNEKLFF.

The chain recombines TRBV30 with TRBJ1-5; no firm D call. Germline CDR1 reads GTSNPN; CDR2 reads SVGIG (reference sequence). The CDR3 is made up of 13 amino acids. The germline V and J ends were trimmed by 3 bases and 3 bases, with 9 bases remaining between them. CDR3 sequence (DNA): TGTGCCTGGAGAAAGGAGAACAATCAGCCCCAGCATTTT. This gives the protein CAWRKENNQPQHF.

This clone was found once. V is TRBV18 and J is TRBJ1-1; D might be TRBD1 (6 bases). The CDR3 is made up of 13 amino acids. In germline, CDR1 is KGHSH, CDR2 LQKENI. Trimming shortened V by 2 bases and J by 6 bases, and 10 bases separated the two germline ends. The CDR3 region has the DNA TGTGCCAGCTCACCAACAGGGTACGCTGAAGCTTTCTTT. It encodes CASSPTGYAEAFF.

CDR3 sequence reads: CSVRRGQTRENLRNTEAFF. CDR3 DNA: TGCAGCGTTCGGAGGGGTCAGACACGCGAAAACCTTAGGAACACTGAAGCTTTCTTT. V is TRBV29-1 and J is TRBJ1-1; maybe TRBD1 (5 bases). V shed 5 bases and J shed 1 base, with 29 bases lying between them. Per the germline V gene, CDR1 is SQVTM and CDR2 is ANQGSEA. This CDR3 contains 19 residues.

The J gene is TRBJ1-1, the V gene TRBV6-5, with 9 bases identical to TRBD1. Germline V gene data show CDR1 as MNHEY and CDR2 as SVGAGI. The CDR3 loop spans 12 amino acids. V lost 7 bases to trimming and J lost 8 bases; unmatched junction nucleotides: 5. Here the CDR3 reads CASKDRGTEAFF. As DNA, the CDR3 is TGTGCCAGCAAAGACAGGGGGACCGAAGCTTTCTTT.

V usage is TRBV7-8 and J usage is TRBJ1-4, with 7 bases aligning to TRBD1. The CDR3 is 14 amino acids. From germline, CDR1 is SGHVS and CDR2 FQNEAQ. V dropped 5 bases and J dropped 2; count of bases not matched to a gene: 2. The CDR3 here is CASSPTGTNEKLFF. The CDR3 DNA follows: TGTGCCAGCAGCCCGACAGGGACTAATGAAAAACTGTTTTTT.

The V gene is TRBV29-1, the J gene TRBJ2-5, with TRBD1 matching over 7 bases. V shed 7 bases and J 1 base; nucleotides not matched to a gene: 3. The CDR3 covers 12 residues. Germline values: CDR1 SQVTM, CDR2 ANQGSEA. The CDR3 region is CSGRDSQETQYF. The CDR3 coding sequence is TGCAGCGGCCGGGACAGCCAAGAGACCCAGTACTTC.

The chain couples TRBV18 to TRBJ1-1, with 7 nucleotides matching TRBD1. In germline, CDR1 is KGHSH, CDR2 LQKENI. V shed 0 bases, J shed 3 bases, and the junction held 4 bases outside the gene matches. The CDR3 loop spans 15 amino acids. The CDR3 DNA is TGTGCCAGCTCACCACCCACAGGGGCCTACACTGAAGCTTTCTTT. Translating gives CASSPPTGAYTEAFF.

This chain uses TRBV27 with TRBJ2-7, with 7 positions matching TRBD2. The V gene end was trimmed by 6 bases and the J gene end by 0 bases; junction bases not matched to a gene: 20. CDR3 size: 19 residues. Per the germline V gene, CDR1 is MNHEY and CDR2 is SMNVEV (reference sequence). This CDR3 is CASSSISNPGLSISYEQYF. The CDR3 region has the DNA TGTGCCAGCAGCTCCATCTCGAACCCGGGACTAAGCATCTCCTACGAGCAGTACTTC.

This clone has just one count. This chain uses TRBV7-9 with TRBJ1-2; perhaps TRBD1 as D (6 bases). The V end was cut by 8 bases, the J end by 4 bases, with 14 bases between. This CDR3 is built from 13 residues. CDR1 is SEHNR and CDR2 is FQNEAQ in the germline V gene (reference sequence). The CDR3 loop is CASQQGVGYGYTF. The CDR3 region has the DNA TGTGCCAGCCAACAGGGTGTTGGCTATGGCTACACCTTC.

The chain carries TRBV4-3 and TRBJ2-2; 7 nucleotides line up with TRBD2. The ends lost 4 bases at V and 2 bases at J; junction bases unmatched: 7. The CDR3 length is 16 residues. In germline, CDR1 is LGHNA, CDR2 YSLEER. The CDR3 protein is CASSPIGGTNTGELFF. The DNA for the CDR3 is TGCGCCAGCAGCCCGATCGGGGGGACCAACACCGGGGAGCTGTTTTTT.

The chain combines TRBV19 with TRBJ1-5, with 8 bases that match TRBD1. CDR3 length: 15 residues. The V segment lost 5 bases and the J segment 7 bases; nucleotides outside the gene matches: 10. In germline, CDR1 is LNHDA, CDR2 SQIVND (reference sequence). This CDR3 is CASSPRQGLEQPQHF. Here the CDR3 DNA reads TGTGCCAGTAGTCCAAGACAGGGGTTAGAGCAGCCCCAGCATTTT.

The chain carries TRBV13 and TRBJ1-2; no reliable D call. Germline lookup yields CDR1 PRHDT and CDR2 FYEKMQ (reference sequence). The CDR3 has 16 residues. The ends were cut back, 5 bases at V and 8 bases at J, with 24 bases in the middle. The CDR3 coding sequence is TGTGCCAGCAGCACACACACGGGTCAACCCTTTGTGGGCTACACCTTC. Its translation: CASSTHTGQPFVGYTF.

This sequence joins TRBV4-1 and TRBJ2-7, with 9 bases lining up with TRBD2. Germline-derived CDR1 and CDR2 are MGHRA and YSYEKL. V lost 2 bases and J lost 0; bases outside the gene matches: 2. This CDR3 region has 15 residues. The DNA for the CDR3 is TGCGCCAGCAGCCAATTAGCGGGAGCCTCCTACGAGCAGTACTTC. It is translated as CASSQLAGASYEQYF.

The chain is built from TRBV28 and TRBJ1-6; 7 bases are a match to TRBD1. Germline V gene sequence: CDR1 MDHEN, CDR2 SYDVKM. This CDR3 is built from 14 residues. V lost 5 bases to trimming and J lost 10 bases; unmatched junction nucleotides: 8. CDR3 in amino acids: CASSRDRVSSPLHF. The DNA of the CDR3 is TGTGCCAGCAGTCGCGACAGGGTCAGCTCACCCCTCCACTTT.